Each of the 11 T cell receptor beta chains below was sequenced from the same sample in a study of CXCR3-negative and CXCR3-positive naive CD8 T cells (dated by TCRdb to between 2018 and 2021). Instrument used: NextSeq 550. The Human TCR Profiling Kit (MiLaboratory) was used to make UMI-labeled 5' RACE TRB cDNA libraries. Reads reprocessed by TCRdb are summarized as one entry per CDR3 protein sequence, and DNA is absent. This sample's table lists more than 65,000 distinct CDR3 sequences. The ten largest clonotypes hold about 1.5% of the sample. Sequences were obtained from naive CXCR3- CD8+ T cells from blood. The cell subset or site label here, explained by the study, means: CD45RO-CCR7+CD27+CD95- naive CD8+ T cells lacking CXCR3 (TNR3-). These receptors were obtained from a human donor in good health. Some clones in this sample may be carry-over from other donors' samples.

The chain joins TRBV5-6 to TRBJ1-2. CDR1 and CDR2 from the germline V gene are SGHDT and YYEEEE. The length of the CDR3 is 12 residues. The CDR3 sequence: CASSLWVDGYTF.

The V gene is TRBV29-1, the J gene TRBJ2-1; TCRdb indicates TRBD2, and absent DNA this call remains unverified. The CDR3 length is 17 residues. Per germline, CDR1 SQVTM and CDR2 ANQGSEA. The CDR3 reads CSVEKAGAVMGANEQFF.

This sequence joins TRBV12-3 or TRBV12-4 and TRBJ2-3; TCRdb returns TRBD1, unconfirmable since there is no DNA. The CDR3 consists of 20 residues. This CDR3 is CASSLYPTRAGTGNTDTQYF.

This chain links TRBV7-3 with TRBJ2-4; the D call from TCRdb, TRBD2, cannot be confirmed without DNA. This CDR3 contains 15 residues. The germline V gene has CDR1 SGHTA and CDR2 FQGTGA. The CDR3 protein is CASSTGTSGSDIQYF.

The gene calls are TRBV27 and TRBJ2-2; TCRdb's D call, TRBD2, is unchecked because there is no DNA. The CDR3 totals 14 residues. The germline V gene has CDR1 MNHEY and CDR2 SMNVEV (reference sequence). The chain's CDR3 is CASSFSGRGGELFF.

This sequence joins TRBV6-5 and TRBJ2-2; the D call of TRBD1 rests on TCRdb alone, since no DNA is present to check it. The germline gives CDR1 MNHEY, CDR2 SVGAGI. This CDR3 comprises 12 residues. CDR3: CGTGDNTGELFF.

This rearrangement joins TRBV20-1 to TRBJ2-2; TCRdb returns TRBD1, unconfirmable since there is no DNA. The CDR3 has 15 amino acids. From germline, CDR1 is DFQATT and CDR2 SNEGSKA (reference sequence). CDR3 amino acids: CSARWARKNTGELFF.

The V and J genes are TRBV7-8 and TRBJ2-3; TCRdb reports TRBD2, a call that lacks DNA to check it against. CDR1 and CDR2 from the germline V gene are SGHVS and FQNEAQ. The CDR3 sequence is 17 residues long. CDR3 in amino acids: CASSPTRLAEEPDTQYF.

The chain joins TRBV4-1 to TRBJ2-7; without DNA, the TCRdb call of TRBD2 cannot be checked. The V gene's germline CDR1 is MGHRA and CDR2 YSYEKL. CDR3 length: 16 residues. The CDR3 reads CASSQNSGRAAYEQYF.

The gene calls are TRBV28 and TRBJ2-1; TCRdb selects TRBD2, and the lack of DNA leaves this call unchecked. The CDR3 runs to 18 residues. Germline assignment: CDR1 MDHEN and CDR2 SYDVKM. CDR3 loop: CASSGAQTSGRFRNEQFF. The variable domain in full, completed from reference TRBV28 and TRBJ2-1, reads DVKVTQSSRYLVKRTGEKVFLECVQDMDHENMFWYRQDPGLGLRLIYFSYDVKMKEKGDIPEGYSVSREKKERFSLILESASTNQTSMYLCASSGAQTSGRFRNEQFFGPGTRLTVL.

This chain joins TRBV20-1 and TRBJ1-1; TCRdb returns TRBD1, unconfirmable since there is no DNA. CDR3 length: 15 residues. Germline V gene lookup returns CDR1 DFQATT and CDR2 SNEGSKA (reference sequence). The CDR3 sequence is CSARVGGTGLTEAFF.